This TCR beta chain was captured by sequencing in a study of blood T cell repertoires in COVID-19. Study context: Whether acute or convalescent, the COVID-19 samples came from the United States, Italy and Spain. From T cells, B-cell-depleted T cells, or PBMCs came the material, which was cDNA or gDNA.

This CDR3 has 16 amino acids. Trimming took off 3 bases at V and 3 bases at J, with 15 bases between the two ends. Germline-derived CDR1 and CDR2 are MNHNS and SASEGT. In the original processing: Reference gene primers were amplified, and this amplification served to estimate nucleated cell counts. Assay used: immunoSEQ multiplex PCR; TCRdb lists only in-frame clones, some missing. The D gene and trimming were derived from the DNA, and the V and J assignments and clone size from that table. The data contain 70,000 or so clones, 79% of them singletons. Sequenced sample: peripheral blood. This sequence originates from a man between 60 and 75 years old with acute or convalescent COVID-19. The chain combines TRBV6-1 with TRBJ1-5, with D perhaps TRBD1 (5 bases). CDR3 sequence reads: CASSDRPGTYNQPQHF. The CDR3 bases are TGTGCCAGCAGTGATAGGCCCGGGACTTACAATCAGCCCCAGCATTTT.